This TCR beta chain derives from a study of T-cell reconstitution after alpha-beta-depleted transplantation in children. Unique molecular identifiers featured in how the TCRbeta library was prepared. TCRdb re-analysed the PCR reads in MiXCR, keeping a single row per CDR3 protein. The data contain 250,000 to 350,000 distinct CDR3 sequences, roughly 9.5% of them singletons. In this sample, this clonotype turned up a few times. The CDR3 is 15 residues long. V shed 5 bases and J shed 7 bases, with 19 bases lying between them. Per germline, CDR1 SGHVS and CDR2 FQNEAQ. The rearrangement joins TRBV7-8 to TRBJ2-3; perhaps TRBD1 as D (8 bases). This clonotype was obtained from a human donor who donated a stem cell graft to a child with SCID. The source material was PBMCs from the stem cell graft donor, sampled from the stem cell graft. CDR3 sequence: CASSRTGREENTQYF. The CDR3 DNA sequence: TGTGCCAGCAGCCGGACAGGGAGGGAAGAAAATACGCAGTATTTT.